The subject of this entry is one T cell receptor (beta chain). Its antigen is unknown. TCRdb's table, derived via immunoSEQ multiplex PCR, lists solely in-frame clones and lacks some. This table holds about 600,000 clones, around 97% found once. The sample belongs to a study of shared clonotypes between healthy human individuals. Study-level background: A couple of women and three men aged 18 to 49 made up the donors.

Study-wide points: Unshared clonotypes carried lower generation probabilities than those common to all four donors. Generally, estimated richness proved larger in naive subsets than it did in memory subsets.

Trimming removed 5 bases from V and 5 bases from J, with 12 bases in between. This CDR3 region has 14 residues. The V gene's germline CDR1 is KGHSH and CDR2 LQKENI. This chain links TRBV18 with TRBJ2-2; perhaps TRBD2 as D (6 bases). The specimen was naive CD4+ T cells sorted from blood. Described subset: CD45RA+ positively selected. The clonotype comes from a woman aged 25 to 45 in good health. Here the CDR3 DNA reads TGTGCCAGCTCAGCGGGACTCTTAACCGGGGAGCTGTTTTTT. It is translated as CASSAGLLTGELFF.